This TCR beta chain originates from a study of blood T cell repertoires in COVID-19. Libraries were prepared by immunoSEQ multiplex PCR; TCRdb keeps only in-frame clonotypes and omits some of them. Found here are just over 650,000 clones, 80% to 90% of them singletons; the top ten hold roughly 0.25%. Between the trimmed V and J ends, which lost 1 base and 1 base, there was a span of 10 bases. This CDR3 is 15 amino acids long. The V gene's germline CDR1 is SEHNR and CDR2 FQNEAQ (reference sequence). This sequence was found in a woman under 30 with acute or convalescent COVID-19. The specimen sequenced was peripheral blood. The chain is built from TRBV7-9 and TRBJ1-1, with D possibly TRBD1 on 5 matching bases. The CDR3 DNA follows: TGTGCCAGCAGCTTAGTACCAGGGTGGAACACTGAAGCTTTCTTT. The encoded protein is CASSLVPGWNTEAFF.